This TCR beta chain was profiled in a study of precursors of human CD4 cytotoxic T cells (dated by TCRdb to 2016 to 2018). Study-level background: In total, CD4+ memory subsets from around 15 donors went into the bulk TCR-seq analysis. TCR-seq analysis of 12 to 15 donors yielded TCRalpha and TCRbeta chain sequences (table S7). General study outcomes and caveats: Expanded effector clonotypes accounted for a larger share of IL-7Rhigh TEMRA clonotypes than of TEM or TCM clonotypes. The limitation that the direction of differentiation between precursor and effector cells cannot be definitively established by a human observational design was noted by the authors. Some bulk TCR-seq comparisons included only about 95% of the 14 donors, suggesting not every subset was available for every donor. More restricted TCR repertoires, with lower diversity and more expanded clonotypes, were shown by IL-7Rhigh and IL-7R- TEMRA subsets than by TCM and TEM subsets.

To test for a precursor-effector relationship among CD4 cytotoxic T cells, four sorted CD4+ memory subsets (TCM, TEM, IL-7Rhigh TEMRA, IL-7R- TEMRA) underwent bulk UMI-based TCR sequencing. Cells were obtained from peripheral blood mononuclear cells that had been isolated from human blood. Judged by its sample share, this clonotype qualifies as large (0.1 to 1%). No antigen is known for it. Base qualities are not provided; no much larger clone lies one nucleotide away. TCRdb shows the sequencer as Illumina MiSeq. In the original analysis: To quantify repertoire diversity, the Shannon-Wiener index was calculated using VDJtools. TCRbeta clonotypes with a clonotype frequency of at least 3 were defined as expanded. TCRdb applied fastp at Q25 and MiXCR to the public reads, then kept only in-frame beta chains. Identical CDR3 proteins give one entry, which carries the most common genes and DNA. The V and J calls, along with clone size, are taken from TCRdb and not from the paper's own processing. The sample table holds about 720 distinct CDR3 sequences, of which roughly a sixth were seen once. The ten most abundant clones make up about 9.3% of the sample.

Including the terminal cysteine and phenylalanine, the CDR3 comprises 15 residues. This entry keeps only the CDR3 DNA: 45 bases, framed from base 1. Relative to germline, V is missing 5 bases and J is missing 5 bases, with 7 bases of the junction outside any gene match. The receptor chain draws on TRBV12-3 or TRBV12-4 and TRBJ2-2, with 8 middle bases fitting TRBD1. The source is a human donor in good health. Sequenced: memory CD4+ T cells from blood (PBMCs). Read as DNA, the sequence is TGTGCCAGCAGTCAGGGGGCGTTTAGTACCGGGGAGCTGTTTTTT. It encodes CASSQGAFSTGELFF.